The 6 T cell receptor beta chains below come from one sample, sequenced in a study of T-cell reconstitution after alpha-beta-depleted transplantation in children. Preparing the TCRbeta library involved the use of unique molecular identifiers. MiXCR was run by TCRdb on the PCR reads, yielding one entry per CDR3 protein. The sample lists around 110,000 distinct CDR3 sequences, about a tenth occurring once. Sequences were derived from PBMCs, sampled before TCRalphabeta/CD19-depleted stem cell transplant. These receptors all stem from a boy aged 2 to 10 with acute lymphoblastic leukemia, due to receive a stem cell transplant.

V usage is TRBV9 and J usage is TRBJ2-1, with a weak D call TRBD2 (6 bases). Germline CDR1 SGDLS, CDR2 YYNGEE. The germline V and J ends were trimmed by 4 bases and 9 bases, with 20 bases remaining between them. The CDR3 length is 15 residues. DNA of the CDR3: TGTGCCAGCAGCCTGGGACTGGATCGGGAGAGTGAGCAGTTCTTC. Encoded protein: CASSLGLDRESEQFF.

A few counts support this clonotype. CDR3 amino acids: CASSLGLGPVGAFF. The CDR3 DNA is TGCGCCAGCAGCTTGGGCCTCGGGCCCGTAGGAGCTTTCTTT. The V gene is TRBV5-1, the J gene TRBJ1-1; D uncertain. Trimming cost V 0 bases and J 10 bases, with 16 bases left between them. This CDR3 contains 14 residues. Germline V gene sequence: CDR1 SGHRS, CDR2 YFSETQ.

This clonotype is medium-sized within its sample. The chain has TRBV6-2 or TRBV6-3 and TRBJ2-1, with D hard to call. V was pared by 2 bases and J by 5 bases, with 7 bases between. From germline, CDR1 is MNHEY and CDR2 SVGEGT. This CDR3 comprises 13 residues. The CDR3 region is CASSYVSNNEQFF. In DNA, the CDR3 is TGTGCCAGCAGTTACGTGTCGAACAATGAGCAGTTCTTC.

The rearrangement joins TRBV20-1 to TRBJ2-1, with TRBD2 identical over 15 bases. Trimming took 3 bases from V and 9 from J; bases not matched to a gene: 12. The CDR3 spans 17 residues. CDR1 is DFQATT, CDR2 SNEGSKA, per germline (reference sequence). DNA for the CDR3: TGCAGTGCTAGGGGCAGGAGGACTAGCGGGAGGGCCACTGAGCAGTTCTTC. Encoded protein: CSARGRRTSGRATEQFF.

The sample holds many counts of this clonotype. DNA for the CDR3: TGTGCCAGCAGTTTAGTCGCTGAAGCTTTCTTT. This codes for CASSLVAEAFF. V and J are TRBV12-3 or TRBV12-4 and TRBJ1-1; unclear D gene. The germline V and J ends were trimmed by 1 base and 6 bases, with 3 bases remaining between them. This CDR3 has 11 residues.

The J gene is TRBJ1-2, the V gene TRBV9; D is possibly TRBD1 (5 bases). Trimming pared 3 bases from V and 6 bases from J, leaving 12 bases between. Germline assignment: CDR1 SGDLS and CDR2 YYNGEE. The length of the CDR3 is 13 residues. DNA of the CDR3: TGTGCCAGCAGCGCTCAGGGTATTGATGGCTACACCTTC. Protein product: CASSAQGIDGYTF.